The T cell receptor beta chain under discussion was sequenced for a study of cytotoxic CD8 clonotypes in ibrutinib-treated CLL. As to this clone: Its antigen remains unknown.

Regarding the study as a whole: Private clonotypes, not public ones, expanded at ibrutinib response.

The CDR3 extends over 13 amino acids. Germline lookup yields CDR1 MDHEN and CDR2 SYDVKM. V shed 4 bases and J shed 7 bases, with 13 bases lying between them. The method was immunoSEQ multiplex PCR; TCRdb's version includes in-frame clones alone and lacks a portion of them. This repertoire shows around 92,000 clones, about 74% found once; its top ten account for approximately 25%. The chain couples TRBV28 to TRBJ1-2; D uncertain. Material: PBMCs, obtained after 24 months of ibrutinib treatment. This TCR was recovered from a human donor with chronic lymphocytic leukemia. Here the CDR3 DNA reads TGTGCCAGCAGTTCCTTTACAGCATCTGGCTACACCTTC. It yields the protein CASSSFTASGYTF.